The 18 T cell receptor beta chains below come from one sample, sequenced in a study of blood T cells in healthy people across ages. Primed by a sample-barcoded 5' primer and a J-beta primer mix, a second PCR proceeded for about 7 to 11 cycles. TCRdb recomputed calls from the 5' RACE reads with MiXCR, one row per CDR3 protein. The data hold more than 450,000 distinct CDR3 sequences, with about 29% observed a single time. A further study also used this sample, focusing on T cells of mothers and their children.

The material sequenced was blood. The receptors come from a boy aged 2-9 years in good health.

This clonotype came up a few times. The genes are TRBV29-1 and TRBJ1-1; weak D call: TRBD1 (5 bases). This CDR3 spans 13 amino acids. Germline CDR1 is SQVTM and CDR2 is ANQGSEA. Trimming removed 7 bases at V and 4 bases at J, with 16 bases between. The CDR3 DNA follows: TGCAGCGCCATGCGGGGGAGGGGCACTGAAGCTTTCTTT. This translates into CSAMRGRGTEAFF.

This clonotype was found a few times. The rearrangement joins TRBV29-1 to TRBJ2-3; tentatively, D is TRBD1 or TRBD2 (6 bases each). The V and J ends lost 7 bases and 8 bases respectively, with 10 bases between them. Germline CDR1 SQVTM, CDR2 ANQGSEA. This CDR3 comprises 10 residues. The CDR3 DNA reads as TGCAGCGCCGAGGGGGGTACGCAGTATTTT. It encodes CSAEGGTQYF.

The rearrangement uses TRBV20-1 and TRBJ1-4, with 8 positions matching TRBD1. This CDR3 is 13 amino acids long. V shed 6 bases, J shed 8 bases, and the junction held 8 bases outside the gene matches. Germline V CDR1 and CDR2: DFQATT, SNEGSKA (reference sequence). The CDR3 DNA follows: TGCAGTGCCGTGACAGGGGCCGGGGAAAAACTGTTTTTT. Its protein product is CSAVTGAGEKLFF.

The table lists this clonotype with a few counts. CDR3 in DNA: TGTGCCAGCAGTTACCGTCCTAGCGGGGGGTGGACCCAGTACTTC. It is translated as CASSYRPSGGWTQYF. The V gene is TRBV6-2 or TRBV6-3, the J gene TRBJ2-5; 11 bases are a match to TRBD2. CDR1 is MNHEY and CDR2 is SVGEGT in the germline V gene. The V gene end was trimmed by 2 bases and the J gene end by 7 bases; junction bases not matched to a gene: 6. The CDR3 length is 15 residues.

CDR3 DNA: TGTGCCATCAGAGCAGACAGGGGTCAGAGCTCCTACGAGCAGTACTTC. Protein product: CAIRADRGQSSYEQYF. The chain employs TRBV10-3 and TRBJ2-7; 8 positions agree with TRBD1. V lost 6 bases, J lost 0 bases, and 10 bases stayed unmatched. Germline V gene data show CDR1 as ENHRY and CDR2 as SYGVKD. The length of the CDR3 is 16 residues.

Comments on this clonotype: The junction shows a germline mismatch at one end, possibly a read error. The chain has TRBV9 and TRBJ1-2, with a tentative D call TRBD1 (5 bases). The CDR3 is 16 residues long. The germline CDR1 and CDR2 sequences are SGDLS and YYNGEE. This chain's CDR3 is CVSSPDQGGGGYGYTF. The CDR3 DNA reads TGTGTCAGCAGCCCAGATCAGGGTGGAGGAGGGTATGGCTACACCTTC. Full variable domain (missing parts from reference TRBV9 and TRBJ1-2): DSGVTQTPKHLITATGQRVTLRCSPRSGDLSVYWYQQSLDQGLQFLIQYYNGEERAKGNILERFSAQQFPDLHSELNLSSLELGDSALYFCVSSPDQGGGGYGYTFGSGTRLTVV.

CDR3 region: CASRQENGQGWAGELFF. The DNA for the CDR3 is TGTGCCAGCAGACAAGAGAATGGACAGGGATGGGCCGGGGAGCTGTTTTTT. The chain carries TRBV12-3 or TRBV12-4 and TRBJ2-2; 8 bases match TRBD1. The CDR3 has 17 residues. V shed 6 bases, J shed 6 bases, and the junction held 15 bases outside the gene matches.

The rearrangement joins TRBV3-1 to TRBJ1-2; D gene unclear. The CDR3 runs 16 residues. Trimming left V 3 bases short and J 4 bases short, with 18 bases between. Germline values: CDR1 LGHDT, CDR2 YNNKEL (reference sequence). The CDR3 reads CASSHEAHLTSYGYTF. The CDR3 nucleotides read TGTGCCAGCAGCCACGAGGCGCACCTTACTAGCTATGGCTACACCTTC.

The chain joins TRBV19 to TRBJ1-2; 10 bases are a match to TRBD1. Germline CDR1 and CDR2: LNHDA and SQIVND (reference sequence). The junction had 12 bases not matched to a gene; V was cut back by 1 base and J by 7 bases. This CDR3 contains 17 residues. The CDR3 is CASSIVGTGAALRGYTF. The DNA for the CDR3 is TGTGCCAGTAGTATAGTAGGGACAGGGGCCGCCCTTCGTGGCTACACCTTC.

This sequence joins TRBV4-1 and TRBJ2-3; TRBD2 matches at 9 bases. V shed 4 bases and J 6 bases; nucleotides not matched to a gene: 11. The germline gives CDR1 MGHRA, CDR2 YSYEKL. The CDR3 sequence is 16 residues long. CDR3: CASSPRGYSGGDTQYF. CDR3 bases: TGCGCCAGCAGCCCCAGGGGATATAGCGGGGGTGATACGCAGTATTTT.

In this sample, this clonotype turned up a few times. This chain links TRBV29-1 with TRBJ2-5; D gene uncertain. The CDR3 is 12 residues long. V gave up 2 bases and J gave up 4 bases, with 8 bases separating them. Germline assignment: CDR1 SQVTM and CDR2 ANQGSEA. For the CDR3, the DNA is TGCAGCGTTGAACCCCCGGGAGAGACCCAGTACTTC. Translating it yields CSVEPPGETQYF. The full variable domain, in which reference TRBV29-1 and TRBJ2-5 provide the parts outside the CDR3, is SAVISQKPSRDICQRGTSLTIQCQVDSQVTMMFWYRQQPGQSLTLIATANQGSEATYESGFVIDKFPISRPNLTFSTLTVSNMSPEDSSIYLCSVEPPGETQYFGPGTRLLVL.

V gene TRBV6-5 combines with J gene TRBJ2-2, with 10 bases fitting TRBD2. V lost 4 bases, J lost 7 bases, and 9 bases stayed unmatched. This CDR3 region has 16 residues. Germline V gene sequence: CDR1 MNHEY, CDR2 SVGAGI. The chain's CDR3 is CASSSFLAGEGGELFF. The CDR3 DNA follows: TGTGCCAGCAGTTCTTTTCTAGCGGGGGAAGGCGGGGAGCTGTTTTTT.

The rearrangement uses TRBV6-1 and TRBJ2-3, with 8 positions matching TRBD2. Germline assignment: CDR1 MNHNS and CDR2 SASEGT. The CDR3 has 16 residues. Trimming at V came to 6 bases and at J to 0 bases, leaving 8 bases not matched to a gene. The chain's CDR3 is CASRLRLASSTDTQYF. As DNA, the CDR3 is TGTGCCAGCAGACTAAGACTAGCGTCTAGCACAGATACGCAGTATTTT.

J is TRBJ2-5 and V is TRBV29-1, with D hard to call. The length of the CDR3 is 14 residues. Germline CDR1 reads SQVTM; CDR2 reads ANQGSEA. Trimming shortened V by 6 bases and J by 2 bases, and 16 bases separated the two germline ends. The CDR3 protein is CSVATRLLQETQYF. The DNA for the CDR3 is TGCAGCGTCGCGACACGACTTCTTCAAGAGACCCAGTACTTC.

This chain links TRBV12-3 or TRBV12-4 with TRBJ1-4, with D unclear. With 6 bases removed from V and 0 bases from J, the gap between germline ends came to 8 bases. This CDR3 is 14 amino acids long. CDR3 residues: CASSPAPTNEKLFF. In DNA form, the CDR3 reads TGTGCCAGCAGCCCAGCCCCAACTAATGAAAAACTGTTTTTT.

CDR3 loop: CATSTDRGVYNEQFF. CDR3 coding DNA: TGTGCCACCAGCACGGACAGGGGGGTGTACAATGAGCAGTTCTTC. V gene TRBV15 combines with J gene TRBJ2-1, with 10 bases fitting TRBD1. Germline trimming cut 4 bases from V and 4 bases from J; bases unmatched to any gene: 4. CDR1 and CDR2 from the germline V gene are LNHNV and YYDKDF (reference sequence). CDR3 size: 15 residues.

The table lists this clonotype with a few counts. CDR3 sequence: CASSLGPRGSYNEQFF. CDR3 in DNA: TGTGCCAGCAGCTTAGGTCCCCGGGGGTCCTACAATGAGCAGTTCTTC. This chain joins TRBV7-6 and TRBJ2-1, with a weak D call TRBD2 (6 bases). V was shortened by 1 base and J by 1 base, with 11 bases between the two germline ends. The V gene's germline CDR1 is SGHVS and CDR2 FNYEAQ. The CDR3 loop spans 16 amino acids.

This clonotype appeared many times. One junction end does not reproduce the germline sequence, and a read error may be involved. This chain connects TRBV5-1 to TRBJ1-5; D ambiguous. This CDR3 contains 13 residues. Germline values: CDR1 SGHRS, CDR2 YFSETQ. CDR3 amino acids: CASSLSGNQPQHF. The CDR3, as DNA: TGTGCCAGCAGTCTAAGCGGCAATCAGCCCCAGCATTTT. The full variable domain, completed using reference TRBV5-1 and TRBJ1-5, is KAGVTQTPRYLIKTRGQQVTLSCSPISGHRSVSWYQQTPGQGLQFLFEYFSETQRNKGNFPGRFSGRQFSNSRSEMNVSTLELGDSALYLCASSLSGNQPQHFGDGTRLSIL.